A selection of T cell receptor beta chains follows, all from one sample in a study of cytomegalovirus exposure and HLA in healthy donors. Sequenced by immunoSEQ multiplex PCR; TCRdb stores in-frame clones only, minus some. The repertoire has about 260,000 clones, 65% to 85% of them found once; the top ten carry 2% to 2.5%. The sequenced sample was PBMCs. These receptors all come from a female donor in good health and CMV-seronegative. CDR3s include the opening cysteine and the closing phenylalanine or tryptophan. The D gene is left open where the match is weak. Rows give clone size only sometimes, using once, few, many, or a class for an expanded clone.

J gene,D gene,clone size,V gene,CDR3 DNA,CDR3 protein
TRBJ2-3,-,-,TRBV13,TGTGCCAGCAGCTTAGTCTCTGAGTATACGCAGTATTTT,CASSLVSEYTQYF
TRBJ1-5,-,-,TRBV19,TGTGCCAGTTCCCCCTGGGCACCTAGCAATCAGCCCCAGCATTTT,CASSPWAPSNQPQHF
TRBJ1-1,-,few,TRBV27,TGTGCCAGCAGTTTGTCAGAGAACACTGAAGCTTTCTTT,CASSLSENTEAFF
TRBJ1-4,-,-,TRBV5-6,TGTGCCAGCAGCTCGACGTTATGGACAAGGGTGGAGGAAAAACTGTTTTTT,CASSSTLWTRVEEKLFF
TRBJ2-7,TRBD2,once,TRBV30,TGTGCCTGGAGTTCGGCCGGCGGGAGGGCCTACGAGCAGTACTTC,CAWSSAGGRAYEQYF
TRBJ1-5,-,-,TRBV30,TGTGCCTGGAGTACACAGGGAGATCAGCCCCAGCATTTT,CAWSTQGDQPQHF
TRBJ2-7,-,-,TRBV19,TGTGCCAGTAGTCCCGGTTGGGGGGACTACGAGCAGTACTTC,CASSPGWGDYEQYF
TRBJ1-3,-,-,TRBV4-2,TGTGCCAGCAGCCAAGATAGTCCAGGGAACTCTGGAAACACCATATATTTT,CASSQDSPGNSGNTIYF
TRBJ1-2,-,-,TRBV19,TGTGCCCCCAGGTTCAGGCACTATGGCTACACCTTC,CAPRFRHYGYTF
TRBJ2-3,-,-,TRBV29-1,TGCAGCGACACAGGGTCTAGCACAGATACGCAGTATTTT,CSDTGSSTDTQYF
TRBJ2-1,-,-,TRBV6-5,TGTGCCAGCAGTCTAAGCGGAAGCTCCTACAATGAGCAGTTCTTC,CASSLSGSSYNEQFF
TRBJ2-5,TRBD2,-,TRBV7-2,TGTGCCAGCAGCTCGGGACTAGCGGGAGACTTGAAGACCCAGTACTTC,CASSSGLAGDLKTQYF
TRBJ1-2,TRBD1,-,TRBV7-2,TGTGCCAGCAGCCGGAAGGGGGCGAACTATGGCTACACCTTC,CASSRKGANYGYTF
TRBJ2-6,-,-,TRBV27,TGTGCCAGCAGTTTTATGCTAGGCGGGGGGGCCAACGTCCTGACTTTC,CASSFMLGGGANVLTF
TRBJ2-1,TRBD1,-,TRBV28,TGTGCCAGCACCGGAACATCGAGGACAGGGACCTACAATGAGCAGTTCTTC,CASTGTSRTGTYNEQFF
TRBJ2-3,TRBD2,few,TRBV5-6,TGTGCCAGCAGCTTGTCGACTAGCGGGCCATTCACAGATACGCAGTATTTT,CASSLSTSGPFTDTQYF
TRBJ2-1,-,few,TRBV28,TGTGCCAGCAGTCCAGGGGGGTCCTACAATGAGCAGTTCTTC,CASSPGGSYNEQFF
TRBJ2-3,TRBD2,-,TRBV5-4,TGTGCCAGCAGCTTGGGAACTAGCGGGAGCACAGATACGCAGTATTTT,CASSLGTSGSTDTQYF
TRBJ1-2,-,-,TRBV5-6,TGTGCCAGCAGCCTGGGGACACTGAAAAACTATGGCTACACCTTC,CASSLGTLKNYGYTF
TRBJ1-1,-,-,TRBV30,TGTGCCTGGGGAGGATCACCGAACACTGAAGCTTTCTTT,CAWGGSPNTEAFF
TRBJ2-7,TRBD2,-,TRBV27,TGTGCCAGCAGCCTGGGGGGGAGTGGGGCCGAGCAGTACTTC,CASSLGGSGAEQYF
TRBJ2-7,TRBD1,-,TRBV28,TGTGCCAGCAGTACTAACAGGGGCTTTGACGAGCAGTACTTC,CASSTNRGFDEQYF
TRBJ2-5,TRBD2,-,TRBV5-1,TGCGCCAGCAGCTTGGCCGGGGCTAGCGGGAGGCACCAAGAGACCCAGTACTTC,CASSLAGASGRHQETQYF
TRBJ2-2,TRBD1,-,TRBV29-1,TGCAGCGCCGTGAGAGGGGACAGGGGCACCGGGGAGCTGTTTTTT,CSAVRGDRGTGELFF
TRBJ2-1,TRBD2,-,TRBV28,TGTGCCAGCGGGACTAGCGGGAATGAGCAGTTCTTC,CASGTSGNEQFF
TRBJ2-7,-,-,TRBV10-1,TGCGCCAGCAGCCGAGACAGTGCCTACGAGCAGTACTTC,CASSRDSAYEQYF
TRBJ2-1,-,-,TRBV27,TGTGCCAGCTATCTATTTAGCTCCTACAATGAGCAGTTCTTC,CASYLFSSYNEQFF
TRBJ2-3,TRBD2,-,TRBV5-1,TGCGCCAGCTCTAGCGGGACGTTGGGGACAGATACGCAGTATTTT,CASSSGTLGTDTQYF
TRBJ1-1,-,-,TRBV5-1,TGCGCCAGCAGCCTGGCGGGGGGTTTCACTGAAGCTTTCTTT,CASSLAGGFTEAFF
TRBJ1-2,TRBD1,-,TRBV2,TGTGCCAGCAGTGAAGAGGGGGCGGTAGGCTACACCTTC,CASSEEGAVGYTF
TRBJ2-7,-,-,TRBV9,TGTGCCAGCAGCGTAGGAGGGGACACCCTAGGGCCCTACGAGCAGTACTTC,CASSVGGDTLGPYEQYF
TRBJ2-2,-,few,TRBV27,TGTGCCAGCAGTCCCCCAGGGGGCCTAGCGGTGAACACCGGGGAGCTGTTTTTT,CASSPPGGLAVNTGELFF
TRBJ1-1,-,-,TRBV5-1,TGCGCCAGCAGCGCCCGGGAGATGAACACTGAAGCTTTCTTT,CASSAREMNTEAFF
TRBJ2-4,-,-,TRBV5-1,TGCGCCAGCAGCTTGGCCGAGGTCAAGAACATTCAGTACTTC,CASSLAEVKNIQYF
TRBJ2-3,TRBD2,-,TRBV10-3,TGTGCCATCAGTGATGAACTAGCGGGAGATACGCAGTATTTT,CAISDELAGDTQYF
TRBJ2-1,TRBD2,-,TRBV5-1,TGCGCCAGCAGCTTGGAACAGAGCGGGAGGGCCTACAATGAGCAGTTCTTC,CASSLEQSGRAYNEQFF
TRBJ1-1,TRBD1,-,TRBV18,TGTGCCAGCTCACAGAGACAGGGAGGCACTGAAGCTTTCTTT,CASSQRQGGTEAFF
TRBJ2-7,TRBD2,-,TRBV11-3,TGTGCCAGCAGCCCAGAGGGGACTAGTTCCTACGAGCAGTACTTC,CASSPEGTSSYEQYF
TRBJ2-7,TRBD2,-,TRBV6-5,TGTGCCAGCAGTTACACCGGTAGCGGGAGGGCATACGAGCAGTACTTC,CASSYTGSGRAYEQYF
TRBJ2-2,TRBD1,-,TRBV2,TGTGCCAGCAGCCAAACCGGGACAGGGAACGCCGGGGAGCTGTTTTTT,CASSQTGTGNAGELFF
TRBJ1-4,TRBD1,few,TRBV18,TGTGCCAGCTCACCAGAGCCCGACAGGGGGAAACTGTTTTTT,CASSPEPDRGKLFF
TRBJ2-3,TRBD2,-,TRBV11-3,TGTGCCAGCAGCTTAATTAGCGGGAGTTGGACAGATACGCAGTATTTT,CASSLISGSWTDTQYF
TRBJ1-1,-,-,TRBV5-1,TGCGCCAGCAGCTTGGGACGGACAAAGAACACTGAAGCTTTCTTT,CASSLGRTKNTEAFF
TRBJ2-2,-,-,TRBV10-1,TGCGCCAGCAGTGAGTACGGTAACACCGGGGAGCTGTTTTTT,CASSEYGNTGELFF
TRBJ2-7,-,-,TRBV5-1,TGCGCCAGCAGCTTCTTCGTCCAGGGCCGAGACGGGCAGTACTTC,CASSFFVQGRDGQYF
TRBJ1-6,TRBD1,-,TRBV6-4,TGTGCCAGCAGTGTCGGCACAGGGGGAGGTTCACCCCTCCACTTT,CASSVGTGGGSPLHF